These 15 T cell receptor beta chains were all obtained from the same sample, sequenced in a study of CD8 T cells in ankylosing spondylitis. Points from the study as a whole: For ankylosing spondylitis blood, a TCR beta motif of roughly 8 highly homologous variants appeared characteristic.

TCRdb analysed the 5' RACE reads with MiXCR anew, one entry per CDR3 protein. This table has more than 600,000 distinct CDR3 sequences, around a fifth appearing once. No antigen is known for these receptors. Sequenced: blood, either unsorted or a sorted T cell fraction (not recorded which). The receptors originated from a male donor with ankylosing spondylitis.

V and J are TRBV27 and TRBJ2-1; the D gene could be TRBD1 or TRBD2 (5 bases each). CDR1 and CDR2 (germline): MNHEY, SMNVEV (reference sequence). The V end lost 6 bases, the J end lost 1 base, and 10 bases lay between the germline ends. This CDR3 is built from 14 residues. The CDR3 region is CASRGDGSYNEQFF. CDR3 bases: TGTGCCAGCAGGGGGGACGGTTCCTACAATGAGCAGTTCTTC.

The chain joins TRBV6-2 or TRBV6-3 to TRBJ2-5; 9 positions agree with TRBD2. The trim removed 4 bases at V and 2 bases at J, leaving 2 bases unmatched. The germline V gene has CDR1 MNHEY and CDR2 SVGEGT. This CDR3 is 14 amino acids long. CDR3 protein: CASSFAGGQETQYF. The CDR3 DNA sequence: TGTGCCAGCAGTTTTGCGGGAGGGCAAGAGACCCAGTACTTC.

The rearrangement joins TRBV4-1 to TRBJ1-4; 10 positions match TRBD1. This CDR3 comprises 15 residues. CDR1 MGHRA and CDR2 YSYEKL come from the germline V gene. The ends lost 2 bases at V and 7 bases at J; junction bases unmatched: 4. The CDR3 here is CASSQQDRGGEKLFF. CDR3 coding DNA: TGCGCCAGCAGCCAACAGGACAGGGGGGGTGAAAAACTGTTTTTT.

This clonotype was recorded at least ten times. V is TRBV29-1 and J is TRBJ2-3; D tentatively reads TRBD1 or TRBD2 (6 bases each). The CDR3 has 12 amino acids. The V gene's germline CDR1 is SQVTM and CDR2 ANQGSEA. The CDR3 region is CSGGQITDTQYF. CDR3 DNA: TGCAGTGGGGGGCAGATCACAGATACGCAGTATTTT.

This clonotype has more than one count but fewer than ten. The chain carries TRBV6-1 and TRBJ2-1; 7 bases are shared with TRBD1. The length of the CDR3 is 16 residues. Germline values: CDR1 MNHNS, CDR2 SASEGT. V dropped 8 bases and J dropped 2; count of bases not matched to a gene: 12. CDR3: CASGDRTHYAYNEQFF. CDR3 bases: TGTGCCAGCGGGGACAGAACTCACTACGCCTACAATGAGCAGTTCTTC.

This clonotype was observed a few times. The chain combines TRBV20-1 with TRBJ1-4; tentatively, D is TRBD1 (6 bases). Germline V CDR1 and CDR2: DFQATT, SNEGSKA (reference sequence). Trimming took off 4 bases at V and 7 bases at J, with 13 bases between the two ends. This CDR3 comprises 13 residues. The CDR3 loop reads CSATRGSREKLFF. The CDR3 nucleotides read TGCAGTGCTACCAGGGGTAGTCGTGAAAAACTGTTTTTT.

There are a few counts of this clonotype. The rearrangement uses TRBV5-4 and TRBJ2-7; D is possibly TRBD2 (6 bases). Germline CDR1 and CDR2: SGHNT and YYREEE (reference sequence). V lost 4 bases and J lost 3, with 14 bases in between. The CDR3 is made up of 14 amino acids. The CDR3 sequence is CASSRAGGNYEQYF. The CDR3 coding sequence is TGTGCCAGCAGCCGGGCCGGCGGGAACTACGAGCAGTACTTC.

The chain uses TRBV6-1 and TRBJ1-1; maybe TRBD1 (5 bases). Trimming took 5 bases from V and 10 from J, leaving 26 bases between them. CDR1 and CDR2 from the germline V gene are MNHNS and SASEGT. This CDR3 region has 16 residues. CDR3 sequence: CASSNTGAGADGGAFF. CDR3 nucleotides: TGTGCCAGCAGTAATACTGGGGCCGGGGCAGATGGCGGAGCTTTCTTT.

In its sample, this clonotype was seen a few times. The chain carries TRBV20-1 and TRBJ1-2, with D hard to call. This CDR3 contains 15 residues. V was clipped by 2 bases and J by 3 bases, with 16 bases between them. Germline V gives CDR1 DFQATT, CDR2 SNEGSKA (reference sequence). The CDR3 nucleotides are TGCAGTGCTAGACCCCCCGCGCAGACTTACTATGGCTACACCTTC. Translating it yields CSARPPAQTYYGYTF.

This clonotype was detected only a few times. The chain employs TRBV4-2 and TRBJ1-2, with 7 bases identical to TRBD1. CDR1 and CDR2 from the germline V gene are LGHNA and YNFKEQ. The CDR3 runs to 18 residues. Trimming took 3 bases from V and 0 from J; bases not matched to a gene: 13. The CDR3 region is CASSQTLSAGQSNYGYTF. The CDR3 coding sequence is TGTGCCAGCAGCCAGACGTTATCGGCGGGACAGTCTAACTATGGCTACACCTTC.

The chain is built from TRBV4-1 and TRBJ2-1; TRBD2 might be the D (6 bases). This CDR3 is built from 17 residues. Looked up from germline, CDR1 is MGHRA and CDR2 is YSYEKL. With 4 bases removed from V and 1 base from J, the gap between germline ends came to 17 bases. CDR3: CASSPQGGRGSYNEQFF. In nucleotides, the CDR3 is TGCGCCAGCAGCCCCCAGGGTGGGCGGGGATCCTACAATGAGCAGTTCTTC.

This clonotype was counted a few times. The J gene is TRBJ1-1, the V gene TRBV6-5, with D perhaps matching TRBD1 (6 bases). The CDR3 has 17 amino acids. The V end was cut by 0 bases, the J end by 0 bases, with 14 bases between. Per germline, CDR1 MNHEY and CDR2 SVGAGI. DNA of the CDR3: TGTGCCAGCAGTTACTCGAGGGACACTTACTTGAACACTGAAGCTTTCTTT. As protein: CASSYSRDTYLNTEAFF.

The rearrangement links TRBV29-1 to TRBJ2-6, with a tentative D call TRBD1 (6 bases). With 4 bases removed from V and 0 bases from J, the gap between germline ends came to 10 bases. The CDR3 runs to 15 residues. Per germline, CDR1 SQVTM and CDR2 ANQGSEA. CDR3 sequence reads: CSVGQVNSGANVLTF. The DNA of the CDR3 is TGCAGCGTTGGACAGGTCAACTCTGGGGCCAACGTCCTGACTTTC.

This clonotype was found a few times. The chain has TRBV2 and TRBJ1-1; 7 positions match TRBD1. The germline gives CDR1 SNHLY, CDR2 FYNNEI. V was pared by 7 bases and J by 2 bases, with 7 bases of the junction left unmatched. The CDR3 has 14 amino acids. CDR3: CASIGQVRNTEAFF. CDR3 DNA: TGTGCCAGCATTGGACAGGTCAGAAACACTGAAGCTTTCTTT.

This clonotype was picked up many times. An end of the junction differs from the germline gene, which may be a read error. The chain joins TRBV12-3 or TRBV12-4 to TRBJ2-7, with no clear D. There are 13 residues in the CDR3. CDR3 sequence (DNA): TGCGCCAGCAGCTCCAGTGACTCCTACGAGCAGTACTTC. It specifies CASSSSDSYEQYF.